Listed below are T cell receptor beta chains from one sample, sequenced in a study of T cells in Graves' hyperthyroidism and ophthalmopathy. From the multiplex PCR reads, TCRdb called clonotypes with MiXCR, one entry per CDR3 protein. The data hold around 450,000 distinct CDR3 sequences, with 15% to 18% observed a single time. Sequencing was carried out using blood. These receptors all come from a woman aged 18-29 years with Graves' hyperthyroidism. CDR3s include the opening cysteine and the closing phenylalanine or tryptophan. The order of the fields is V gene, J gene, clone size, D gene, CDR3 length, CDR3 protein, CDR3 DNA. D genes are given only for firm matches. For some rows the clone size is stated as once, few or many, or as a class when expanded; others skip it.

v_call: TRBV4-1
j_call: TRBJ2-4
clone_size: few
d_call: TRBD2
cdr3_length: 18
cdr3_aa: CASSPLRLAGLAKNIQYF
cdr3_nt: TGCGCCAGCAGCCCCCTCCGACTAGCGGGTTTAGCCAAAAACATTCAGTACTTC

v_call: TRBV29-1
j_call: TRBJ2-7
clone_size: many
d_call: TRBD1
cdr3_length: 12
cdr3_aa: CSVEGTAYEQYF
cdr3_nt: TGCAGCGTCGAGGGGACAGCCTACGAGCAGTACTTC

v_call: TRBV20-1
j_call: TRBJ2-3
clone_size: many
d_call: .
cdr3_length: 13
cdr3_aa: CSAIEGFGDTQYF
cdr3_nt: TGCAGTGCTATTGAAGGATTTGGTGATACGCAGTATTTT

v_call: TRBV6-6
j_call: TRBJ1-1
clone_size: many
d_call: .
cdr3_length: 17
cdr3_aa: CASITLKMASIGGKAFF
cdr3_nt: TGTGCCAGCATTACTCTAAAGATGGCCTCGATCGGGGGGAAAGCTTTCTTT

v_call: TRBV24-1
j_call: TRBJ2-2
clone_size: .
d_call: TRBD1
cdr3_length: 17
cdr3_aa: CATSDLRGQRSTGELFF
cdr3_nt: TGTGCCACCAGTGATTTGCGGGGACAGAGGAGCACCGGGGAGCTGTTTTTT

v_call: TRBV28
j_call: TRBJ1-5
clone_size: many
d_call: .
cdr3_length: 15
cdr3_aa: CASSSDTLDGQPQHF
cdr3_nt: TGTGCCAGCAGTTCGGATACCCTCGACGGTCAGCCCCAGCATTTT

v_call: TRBV7-9
j_call: TRBJ2-1
clone_size: many
d_call: TRBD2
cdr3_length: 14
cdr3_aa: CASSPSGSYNEQFF
cdr3_nt: TGTGCCAGCAGCCCTAGCGGTAGCTACAATGAGCAGTTCTTC

v_call: TRBV10-2
j_call: TRBJ2-2
clone_size: few
d_call: TRBD2
cdr3_length: 15
cdr3_aa: CASNPSGGYTGELFF
cdr3_nt: TGCGCCAGCAATCCTAGCGGGGGGTATACCGGGGAGCTGTTTTTT

v_call: TRBV12-3/TRBV12-4
j_call: TRBJ2-1
clone_size: many
d_call: TRBD2
cdr3_length: 18
cdr3_aa: CASSRFLFGTSGYNEQFF
cdr3_nt: TGTGCCAGCAGTCGTTTTTTGTTTGGGACTAGCGGTTACAATGAGCAGTTCTTC

v_call: TRBV4-2
j_call: TRBJ2-5
clone_size: many
d_call: TRBD2
cdr3_length: 17
cdr3_aa: CASSQEASGDLQETQYF
cdr3_nt: TGTGCCAGCAGCCAAGAGGCTAGCGGGGACCTGCAAGAGACCCAGTACTTC

v_call: TRBV20-1
j_call: TRBJ1-5
clone_size: .
d_call: .
cdr3_length: 12
cdr3_aa: CSAASSNQPQHF
cdr3_nt: TGCAGTGCGGCGTCTAGCAATCAGCCCCAGCATTTT

v_call: TRBV20-1
j_call: TRBJ2-3
clone_size: .
d_call: .
cdr3_length: 12
cdr3_aa: CSAPGGKDTQYF
cdr3_nt: TGCAGTGCTCCAGGGGGGAAAGATACGCAGTATTTT

v_call: TRBV6-2/TRBV6-3
j_call: TRBJ1-2
clone_size: many
d_call: .
cdr3_length: 13
cdr3_aa: CASPVEWGYGYTF
cdr3_nt: TGTGCCAGCCCCGTCGAGTGGGGCTATGGCTACACCTTC

v_call: TRBV12-3/TRBV12-4
j_call: TRBJ1-1
clone_size: few
d_call: .
cdr3_length: 12
cdr3_aa: CASSGMNTEAFF
cdr3_nt: TGTGCCAGCAGCGGGATGAACACTGAAGCTTTCTTT

v_call: TRBV7-9
j_call: TRBJ2-7
clone_size: few
d_call: .
cdr3_length: 16
cdr3_aa: CASSARGDGISYEQYF
cdr3_nt: TGTGCCAGCAGCGCAAGGGGAGACGGGATCTCCTACGAGCAGTACTTC

v_call: TRBV29-1
j_call: TRBJ2-7
clone_size: many
d_call: .
cdr3_length: 12
cdr3_aa: CSVVNGPYEQYF
cdr3_nt: TGCAGCGTTGTTAATGGACCCTACGAGCAGTACTTC

v_call: TRBV25-1
j_call: TRBJ2-1
clone_size: few
d_call: .
cdr3_length: 15
cdr3_aa: CASSDAAAGDNEQFF
cdr3_nt: TGTGCCAGCAGTGATGCGGCGGCAGGGGACAATGAGCAGTTCTTC

v_call: TRBV28
j_call: TRBJ2-1
clone_size: many
d_call: TRBD1
cdr3_length: 14
cdr3_aa: CASIPRGSNNEQFF
cdr3_nt: TGTGCCAGCATTCCCAGGGGGAGCAACAATGAGCAGTTCTTC

v_call: TRBV9
j_call: TRBJ2-1
clone_size: many
d_call: TRBD2
cdr3_length: 16
cdr3_aa: CASSVVGAGGPNEQFF
cdr3_nt: TGTGCCAGCAGCGTAGTGGGAGCGGGAGGGCCAAATGAGCAGTTCTTC

v_call: TRBV15
j_call: TRBJ2-1
clone_size: few
d_call: .
cdr3_length: 14
cdr3_aa: CATSRPGTDLEQFF
cdr3_nt: TGTGCCACCAGCAGGCCGGGTACGGACCTGGAGCAGTTCTTC

v_call: TRBV5-4
j_call: TRBJ2-5
clone_size: many
d_call: .
cdr3_length: 15
cdr3_aa: CASSLEQRARESQYF
cdr3_nt: TGTGCCAGCAGCTTGGAGCAAAGGGCCCGCGAGTCCCAGTACTTC

v_call: TRBV2
j_call: TRBJ2-7
clone_size: many
d_call: TRBD1
cdr3_length: 14
cdr3_aa: CASGTGTATYEQYF
cdr3_nt: TGTGCCAGCGGAACCGGGACAGCTACCTACGAGCAGTACTTC

v_call: TRBV20-1
j_call: TRBJ2-7
clone_size: many
d_call: .
cdr3_length: 11
cdr3_aa: CSARYPYEQYF
cdr3_nt: TGCAGTGCTAGATACCCCTACGAGCAGTACTTC

v_call: TRBV2
j_call: TRBJ2-3
clone_size: many
d_call: TRBD2
cdr3_length: 15
cdr3_aa: CASTKAGVSTDTQYF
cdr3_nt: TGTGCCAGCACTAAAGCGGGAGTTAGCACAGATACGCAGTATTTT

v_call: TRBV20-1
j_call: TRBJ2-1
clone_size: .
d_call: .
cdr3_length: 12
cdr3_aa: CSVQVGGNEQFF
cdr3_nt: TGCAGTGTCCAGGTGGGTGGCAATGAGCAGTTCTTC

v_call: TRBV3-1
j_call: TRBJ2-2
clone_size: few
d_call: .
cdr3_length: 13
cdr3_aa: CASTGRKAGELFF
cdr3_nt: TGTGCCAGCACGGGAAGAAAGGCCGGGGAGCTGTTTTTT

v_call: TRBV5-1
j_call: TRBJ2-3
clone_size: few
d_call: TRBD2
cdr3_length: 15
cdr3_aa: CASSFGGASTDTQYF
cdr3_nt: TGCGCCAGCAGTTTCGGGGGGGCCAGCACAGATACGCAGTATTTT

v_call: TRBV7-2
j_call: TRBJ2-3
clone_size: .
d_call: TRBD1
cdr3_length: 20
cdr3_aa: CASSSSQSIFPGQGADTQYF
cdr3_nt: TGTGCCAGCAGCTCATCTCAATCCATCTTTCCGGGACAGGGGGCAGATACGCAGTATTTT

v_call: TRBV29-1
j_call: TRBJ2-2
clone_size: many
d_call: .
cdr3_length: 13
cdr3_aa: CSVEPPNTGELFF
cdr3_nt: TGCAGCGTTGAGCCACCGAACACCGGGGAGCTGTTTTTT

v_call: TRBV5-4
j_call: TRBJ2-5
clone_size: few
d_call: .
cdr3_length: 15
cdr3_aa: CASSLGGAGAETQYF
cdr3_nt: TGTGCCAGCAGCTTGGGAGGTGCAGGGGCAGAGACCCAGTACTTC

v_call: TRBV18
j_call: TRBJ2-5
clone_size: many
d_call: .
cdr3_length: 19
cdr3_aa: CASSPMGQRTSTKGETQYF
cdr3_nt: TGTGCCAGCTCACCCATGGGACAGCGGACTAGCACAAAGGGGGAGACCCAGTACTTC

v_call: TRBV3-1
j_call: TRBJ2-3
clone_size: many
d_call: .
cdr3_length: 14
cdr3_aa: CASSQGSGTDTQYF
cdr3_nt: TGTGCCAGCAGCCAAGGAAGTGGCACAGATACGCAGTATTTT

v_call: TRBV12-3/TRBV12-4
j_call: TRBJ2-1
clone_size: many
d_call: TRBD2
cdr3_length: 16
cdr3_aa: CASSSTTSRLDNEQFF
cdr3_nt: TGTGCCAGCAGTTCCACGACTAGCAGACTCGACAATGAGCAGTTCTTC

v_call: TRBV28
j_call: TRBJ2-3
clone_size: many
d_call: .
cdr3_length: 15
cdr3_aa: CASSSAGTDTDTQYF
cdr3_nt: TGTGCCAGCAGTTCCGCCGGGACTGATACAGATACGCAGTATTTT

v_call: TRBV3-1
j_call: TRBJ2-3
clone_size: few
d_call: .
cdr3_length: 17
cdr3_aa: CASSRNSLARGSDTQYF
cdr3_nt: TGTGCCAGCAGCCGTAACTCCCTGGCTAGGGGCTCGGATACGCAGTATTTT

v_call: TRBV20-1
j_call: TRBJ2-3
clone_size: .
d_call: .
cdr3_length: 10
cdr3_aa: CSATGDTQYF
cdr3_nt: TGCAGTGCCACGGGGGATACGCAGTATTTT

v_call: TRBV7-9
j_call: TRBJ2-5
clone_size: many
d_call: TRBD2
cdr3_length: 11
cdr3_aa: CASSHGLGSYF
cdr3_nt: TGTGCCAGCAGCCACGGACTAGGGTCGTACTTC

v_call: TRBV9
j_call: TRBJ2-3
clone_size: many
d_call: TRBD2
cdr3_length: 17
cdr3_aa: CASSAGRSSGSSDTQYF
cdr3_nt: TGTGCCAGCAGCGCAGGGCGGTCCAGCGGGAGTTCAGATACGCAGTATTTT

v_call: TRBV20-1
j_call: TRBJ2-3
clone_size: many
d_call: .
cdr3_length: 13
cdr3_aa: CSARADPRVAQYF
cdr3_nt: TGCAGTGCTAGAGCCGACCCTCGCGTTGCGCAGTATTTT

v_call: TRBV7-3
j_call: TRBJ2-3
clone_size: .
d_call: .
cdr3_length: 15
cdr3_aa: CASSQGEFGTDTQYF
cdr3_nt: TGTGCCAGCAGCCAAGGGGAGTTCGGCACAGATACGCAGTATTTT

v_call: TRBV10-2
j_call: TRBJ1-2
clone_size: .
d_call: .
cdr3_length: 18
cdr3_aa: CASSTSSIWGKTNYGYTF
cdr3_nt: TGCGCCAGCAGTACCTCCTCTATTTGGGGGAAGACTAACTATGGCTACACCTTC

v_call: TRBV5-1
j_call: TRBJ2-3
clone_size: many
d_call: .
cdr3_length: 15
cdr3_aa: CASSLESGFTDTQYF
cdr3_nt: TGCGCCAGCAGCTTGGAGTCGGGTTTTACAGATACGCAGTATTTT

v_call: TRBV11-3
j_call: TRBJ2-4
clone_size: many
d_call: .
cdr3_length: 12
cdr3_aa: CASSSGGDIQYF
cdr3_nt: TGTGCCAGCAGTTCAGGAGGCGACATTCAGTACTTC

v_call: TRBV20-1
j_call: TRBJ2-1
clone_size: many
d_call: TRBD2
cdr3_length: 13
cdr3_aa: CSARKGEGSEQFF
cdr3_nt: TGCAGTGCTAGAAAAGGGGAGGGAAGTGAGCAGTTCTTC

v_call: TRBV6-1
j_call: TRBJ1-2
clone_size: .
d_call: .
cdr3_length: 14
cdr3_aa: CAADGTAPSRGYTF
cdr3_nt: TGTGCCGCTGACGGGACCGCTCCTTCGAGGGGCTACACCTTC

v_call: TRBV20-1
j_call: TRBJ1-4
clone_size: many
d_call: .
cdr3_length: 15
cdr3_aa: CSARGPGRPNEKLFF
cdr3_nt: TGCAGTGCTAGAGGACCGGGACGTCCTAATGAAAAACTGTTTTTT

v_call: TRBV28
j_call: TRBJ2-4
clone_size: many
d_call: .
cdr3_length: 14
cdr3_aa: CASSRRFSKNIQYF
cdr3_nt: TGTGCCAGCAGCCGGCGGTTTAGCAAAAACATTCAGTACTTC

v_call: TRBV3-1
j_call: TRBJ1-1
clone_size: many
d_call: .
cdr3_length: 13
cdr3_aa: CASSTRTNTEAFF
cdr3_nt: TGTGCCAGCAGCACACGGACGAACACTGAAGCTTTCTTT

v_call: TRBV28
j_call: TRBJ1-1
clone_size: .
d_call: TRBD1
cdr3_length: 14
cdr3_aa: CASSPTGLDTEAFF
cdr3_nt: TGTGCCAGCAGTCCGACAGGGCTCGACACTGAAGCTTTCTTT

v_call: TRBV5-1
j_call: TRBJ2-7
clone_size: many
d_call: .
cdr3_length: 15
cdr3_aa: CASSLGIQGQKEQYF
cdr3_nt: TGCGCCAGCAGCTTGGGTATACAGGGACAAAAAGAGCAGTACTTC